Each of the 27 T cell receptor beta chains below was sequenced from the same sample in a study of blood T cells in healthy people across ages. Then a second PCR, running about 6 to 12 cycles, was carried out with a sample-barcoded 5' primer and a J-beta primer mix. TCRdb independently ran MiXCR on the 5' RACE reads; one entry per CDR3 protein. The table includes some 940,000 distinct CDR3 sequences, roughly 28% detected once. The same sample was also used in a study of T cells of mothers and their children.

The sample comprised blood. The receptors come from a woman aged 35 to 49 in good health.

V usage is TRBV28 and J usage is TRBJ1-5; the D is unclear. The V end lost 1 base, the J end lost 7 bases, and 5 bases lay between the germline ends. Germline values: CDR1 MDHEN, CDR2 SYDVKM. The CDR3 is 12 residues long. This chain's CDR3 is CASSLYAQPQHF. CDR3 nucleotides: TGTGCCAGCAGTTTATACGCCCAGCCCCAGCATTTT.

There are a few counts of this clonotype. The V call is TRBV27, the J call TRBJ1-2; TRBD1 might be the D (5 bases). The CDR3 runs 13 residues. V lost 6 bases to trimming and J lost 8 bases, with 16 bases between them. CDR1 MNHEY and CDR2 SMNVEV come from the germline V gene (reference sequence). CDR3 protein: CASRRVGVQGYTF. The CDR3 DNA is TGTGCCAGCAGACGTGTGGGGGTTCAGGGCTACACCTTC.

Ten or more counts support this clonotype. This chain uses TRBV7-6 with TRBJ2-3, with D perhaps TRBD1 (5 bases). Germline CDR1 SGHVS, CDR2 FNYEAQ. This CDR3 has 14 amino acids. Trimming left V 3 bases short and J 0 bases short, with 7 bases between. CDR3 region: CASSFTGSTDTQYF. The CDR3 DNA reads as TGTGCCAGCAGCTTTACAGGTAGCACAGATACGCAGTATTTT.

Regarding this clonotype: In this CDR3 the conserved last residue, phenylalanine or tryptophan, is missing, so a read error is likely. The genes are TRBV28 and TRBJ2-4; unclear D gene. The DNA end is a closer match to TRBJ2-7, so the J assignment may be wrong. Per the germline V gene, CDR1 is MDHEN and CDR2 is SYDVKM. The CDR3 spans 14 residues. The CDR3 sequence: CASGKLVYQDEQYC. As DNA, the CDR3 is TGTGCCAGCGGGAAGCTGGTATATCAGGACGAGCAGTACTGC.

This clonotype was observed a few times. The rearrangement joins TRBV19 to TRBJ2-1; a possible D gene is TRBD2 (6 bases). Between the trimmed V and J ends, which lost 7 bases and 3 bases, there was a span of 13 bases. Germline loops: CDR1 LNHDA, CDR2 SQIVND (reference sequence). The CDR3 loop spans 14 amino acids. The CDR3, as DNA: TGTGCCAGTAAATCCGGGGGACTCTACAATGAGCAGTTCTTC. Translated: CASKSGGLYNEQFF.

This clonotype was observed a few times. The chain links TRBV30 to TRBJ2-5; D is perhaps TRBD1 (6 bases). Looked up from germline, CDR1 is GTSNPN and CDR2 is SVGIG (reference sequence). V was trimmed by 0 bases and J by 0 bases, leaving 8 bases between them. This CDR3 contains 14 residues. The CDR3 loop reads CAWSVGQYQETQYF. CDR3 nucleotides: TGTGCCTGGAGTGTTGGACAGTACCAAGAGACCCAGTACTTC.

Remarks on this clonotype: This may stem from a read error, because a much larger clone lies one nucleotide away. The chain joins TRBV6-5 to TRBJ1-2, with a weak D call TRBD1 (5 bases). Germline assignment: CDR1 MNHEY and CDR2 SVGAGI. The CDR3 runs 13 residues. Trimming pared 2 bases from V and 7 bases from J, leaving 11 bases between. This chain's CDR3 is CASSYRGGSGYTF. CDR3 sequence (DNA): TGTGCCAGCAGTTACAGGGGCGGGTCTGGCTACACCTTC.

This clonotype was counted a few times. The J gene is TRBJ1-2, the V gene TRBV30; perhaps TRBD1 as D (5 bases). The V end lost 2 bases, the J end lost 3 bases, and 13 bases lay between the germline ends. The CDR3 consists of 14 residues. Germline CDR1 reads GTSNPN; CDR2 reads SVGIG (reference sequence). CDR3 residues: CAWSHRGSYYGYTF. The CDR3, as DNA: TGTGCCTGGAGTCATCGGGGCAGCTACTATGGCTACACCTTC.

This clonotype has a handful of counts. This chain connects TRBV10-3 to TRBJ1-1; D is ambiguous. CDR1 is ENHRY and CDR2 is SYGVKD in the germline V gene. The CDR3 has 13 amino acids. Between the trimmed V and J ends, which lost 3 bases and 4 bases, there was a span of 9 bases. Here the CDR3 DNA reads TGTGCCATCAGTGAAGGGCCTTTCACTGAAGCTTTCTTT. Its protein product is CAISEGPFTEAFF.

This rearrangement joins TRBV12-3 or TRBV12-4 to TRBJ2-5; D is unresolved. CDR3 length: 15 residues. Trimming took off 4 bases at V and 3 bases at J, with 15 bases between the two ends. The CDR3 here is CASSSLTIGKETQYF. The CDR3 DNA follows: TGTGCCAGCAGTTCGCTCACGATAGGGAAAGAGACCCAGTACTTC.

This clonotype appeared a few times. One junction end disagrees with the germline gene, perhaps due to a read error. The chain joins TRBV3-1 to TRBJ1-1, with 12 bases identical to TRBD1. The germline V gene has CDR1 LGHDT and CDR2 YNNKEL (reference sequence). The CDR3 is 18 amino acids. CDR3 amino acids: CASSLVVGTGGRSTEAFF. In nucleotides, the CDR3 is TGTGCCAGCAGCCTTGTTGTGGGGACAGGGGGCAGGAGCACTGAAGCTTTTTTT.

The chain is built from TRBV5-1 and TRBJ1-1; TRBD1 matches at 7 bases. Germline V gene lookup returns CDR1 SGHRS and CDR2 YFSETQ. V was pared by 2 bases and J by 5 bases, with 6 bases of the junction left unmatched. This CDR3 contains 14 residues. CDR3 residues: CASSFPGGETEAFF. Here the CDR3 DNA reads TGCGCCAGCAGCTTCCCAGGGGGAGAAACTGAAGCTTTCTTT.

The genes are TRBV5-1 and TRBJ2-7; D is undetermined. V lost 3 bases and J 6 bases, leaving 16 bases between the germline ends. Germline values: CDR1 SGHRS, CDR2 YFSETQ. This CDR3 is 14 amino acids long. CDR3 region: CASSWAGPGREQYF. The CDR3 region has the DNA TGCGCCAGCAGCTGGGCCGGACCCGGCCGCGAGCAGTACTTC.

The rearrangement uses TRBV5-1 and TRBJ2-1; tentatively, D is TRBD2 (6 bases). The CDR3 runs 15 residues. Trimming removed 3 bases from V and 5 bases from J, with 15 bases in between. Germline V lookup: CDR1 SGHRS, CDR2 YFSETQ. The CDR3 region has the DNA TGCGCCAGCAGCTGGGGACTGGGGGGAGACAATGAGCAGTTCTTC. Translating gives CASSWGLGGDNEQFF.

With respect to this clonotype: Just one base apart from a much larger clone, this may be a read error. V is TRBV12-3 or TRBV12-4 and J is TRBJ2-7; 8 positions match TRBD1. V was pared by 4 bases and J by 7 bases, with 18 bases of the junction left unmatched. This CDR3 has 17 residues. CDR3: CASSSRGTGLSYNEQYF. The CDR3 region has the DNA TGTGCCAGCAGTTCCCGTGGGACAGGACTTTCCTACAATGAGCAGTACTTC.

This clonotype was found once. CDR3 DNA: TGTGCCAGCAGCCAAGAAGTAGCAGTCGGCACAGATACGCAGTATTTT. Its protein is CASSQEVAVGTDTQYF. The chain employs TRBV4-2 and TRBJ2-3; no reliable D call. The CDR3 loop spans 16 amino acids. CDR1 is LGHNA and CDR2 is YNFKEQ in the germline V gene. The V and J ends lost 0 bases and 1 base respectively, with 11 bases between them.

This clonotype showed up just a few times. This chain's CDR3 is CASSQELSGGAWSQYF. The CDR3 coding sequence is TGTGCCAGCAGCCAAGAGCTGAGCGGGGGGGCGTGGTCCCAGTACTTC. This chain connects TRBV3-1 to TRBJ2-5, with 10 bases lining up with TRBD2. CDR1 LGHDT and CDR2 YNNKEL come from the germline V gene (reference sequence). This CDR3 has 16 residues. Trimming at V came to 0 bases and at J to 9 bases, leaving 10 bases not matched to a gene.

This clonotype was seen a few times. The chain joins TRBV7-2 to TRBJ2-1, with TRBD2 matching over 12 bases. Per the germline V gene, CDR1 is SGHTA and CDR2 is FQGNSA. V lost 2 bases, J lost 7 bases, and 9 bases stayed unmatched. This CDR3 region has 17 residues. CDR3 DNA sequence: TGTGCCAGCAGCTTAAGGGCTAGCGGGGGGGCCAGAAATGAGCAGTTCTTC. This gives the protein CASSLRASGGARNEQFF.

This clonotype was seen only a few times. The CDR3 region is CASSYDRSTYEQYF. Written as DNA, the CDR3 is TGTGCCAGCAGCTATGACAGATCGACCTACGAGCAGTACTTC. This chain connects TRBV7-2 to TRBJ2-7, with D maybe TRBD1 (5 bases). CDR1 and CDR2 from the germline V gene are SGHTA and FQGNSA. CDR3 length equals 14 residues. V was clipped by 4 bases and J by 2 bases, with 12 bases between them.

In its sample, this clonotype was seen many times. In DNA form, the CDR3 reads TGTGCCAGCAGCACCCAATCCTACAATGAGCAGTTCTTC. Translated, it gives CASSTQSYNEQFF. The chain has TRBV7-6 and TRBJ2-1; unclear D gene. The V gene lost 5 bases and the J gene lost 1 base, with 6 bases spanning the gap. Germline CDR1 SGHVS, CDR2 FNYEAQ. The CDR3 runs to 13 residues.

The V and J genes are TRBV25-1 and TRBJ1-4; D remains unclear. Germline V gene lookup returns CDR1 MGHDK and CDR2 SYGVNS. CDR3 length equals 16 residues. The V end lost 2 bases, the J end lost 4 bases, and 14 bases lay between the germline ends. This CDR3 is CASSEDGHYLNEKLFF. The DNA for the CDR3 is TGTGCCAGCAGTGAAGACGGGCATTACCTTAATGAAAAACTGTTTTTT.

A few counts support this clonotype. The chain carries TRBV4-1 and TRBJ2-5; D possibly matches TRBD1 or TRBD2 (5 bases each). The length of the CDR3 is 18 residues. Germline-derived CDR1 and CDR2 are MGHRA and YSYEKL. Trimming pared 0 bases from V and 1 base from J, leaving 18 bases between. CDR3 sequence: CASSQDKGVGGGQETQYF. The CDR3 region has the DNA TGCGCCAGCAGCCAAGATAAAGGGGTCGGTGGGGGCCAAGAGACCCAGTACTTC.

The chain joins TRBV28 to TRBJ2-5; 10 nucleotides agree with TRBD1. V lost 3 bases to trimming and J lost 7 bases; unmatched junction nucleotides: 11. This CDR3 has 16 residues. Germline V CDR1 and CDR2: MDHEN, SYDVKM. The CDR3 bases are TGTGCCAGCAGTTTCGGGAGGGACAGGGGATTCGGGACCCAGTACTTC. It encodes CASSFGRDRGFGTQYF.

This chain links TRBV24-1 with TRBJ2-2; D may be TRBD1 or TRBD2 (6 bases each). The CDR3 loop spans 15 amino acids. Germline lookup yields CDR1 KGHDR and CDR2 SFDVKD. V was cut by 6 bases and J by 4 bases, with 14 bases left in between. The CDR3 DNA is TGTGCCACCAGTACCTTAGGGGGGACCACCGGGGAGCTGTTTTTT. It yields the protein CATSTLGGTTGELFF.

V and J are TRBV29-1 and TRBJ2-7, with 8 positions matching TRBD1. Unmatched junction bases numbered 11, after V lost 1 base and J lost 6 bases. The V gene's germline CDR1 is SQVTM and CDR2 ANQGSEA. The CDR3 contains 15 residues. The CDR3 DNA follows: TGCAGCGTTGAAGGGGGCCAGGGGGCGCCGGCCGAGCAGTACTTC. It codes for CSVEGGQGAPAEQYF.

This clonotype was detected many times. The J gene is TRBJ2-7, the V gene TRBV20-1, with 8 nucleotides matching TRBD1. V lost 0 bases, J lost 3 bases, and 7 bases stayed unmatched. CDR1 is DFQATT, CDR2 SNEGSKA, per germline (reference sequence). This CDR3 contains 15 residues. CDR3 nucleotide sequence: TGCAGTGCTAGAGATCTAGGACAGGGACTCTACGAGCAGTACTTC. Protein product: CSARDLGQGLYEQYF.

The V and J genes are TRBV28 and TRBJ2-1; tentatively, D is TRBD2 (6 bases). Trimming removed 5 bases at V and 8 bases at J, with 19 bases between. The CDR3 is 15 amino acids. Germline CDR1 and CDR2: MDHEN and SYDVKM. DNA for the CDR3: TGTGCCAGCAGTCCTCCCGGGAGCCGGAGGGATGAGCAGTTCTTC. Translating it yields CASSPPGSRRDEQFF.